This T cell receptor beta chain was observed in a study of blood T cell repertoires in COVID-19. Study details: Acute and convalescent COVID-19 specimens originated in the United States, Italy and Spain. PBMCs, B-cell-depleted T cells, or T cells were the source of the cDNA or gDNA that made up the material.

Trimming cost V 3 bases and J 2 bases, with 14 bases left between them. CDR3 size: 14 residues. Per the germline V gene, CDR1 is GTSNPN and CDR2 is SVGIG (reference sequence). Original processing methods: Reference gene primer amplification yielded estimated nucleated cell counts. Assay: immunoSEQ multiplex PCR; the TCRdb copy retains only in-frame clones and omits some. V and J calls and clone size are copied from that table; D and trimming were computed from the DNA. Of 150,000 to 160,000 clones in the sample, 85% to 90% were seen once. What was sequenced was peripheral blood. The rearrangement uses TRBV30 and TRBJ2-7, with D possibly TRBD2 on 6 matching bases. The TCR sequence derives from a woman aged 40 to 50 with acute or convalescent COVID-19. The CDR3 region has the DNA TGTGCCTGGAGCTCGGGGGTATTGGCCTACGAGCAGTACTTC. Protein sequence: CAWSSGVLAYEQYF.